This TCR beta chain was retrieved from a study of shared clonotypes between healthy human individuals. Findings and caveats of the study: Having only a few donors restricted how much genetic and exposure-history diversity was captured. Several donors shared roughly 5% of their naive CD4 clonotypes.

The repertoire was sequenced with immunoSEQ multiplex PCR; TCRdb's copy has only in-frame clones and lacks some. The data show approximately 530,000 clones, around 96% seen once. Details on this clone: What it binds is not known.

V shed 4 bases and J shed 1 base, with 7 bases lying between them. The CDR3 is 14 amino acids. Looked up from germline, CDR1 is MGHRA and CDR2 is YSYEKL. Participating donors were healthy, HIV-negative adults free of recent acute infections or vaccinations. The receptor's source is a woman in her twenties or thirties in good health. This chain links TRBV4-1 with TRBJ1-4; D gene uncertain. Sequencing used naive CD4+ T cells sorted from blood. Subset: CD45RA+ positively selected. The CDR3 nucleotides read TGCGCCAGCAGCCCGGAGATAACTAATGAAAAACTGTTTTTT. It codes for CASSPEITNEKLFF.